This T cell receptor (beta chain) was identified in a study of blood T cell repertoires in COVID-19. In the study overall: Researchers got acute and convalescent COVID-19 samples from the United States, Italy and Spain. From T cells, B-cell-depleted T cells, or PBMCs came the material, which was cDNA or gDNA.

Germline V gene lookup returns CDR1 MGHRA and CDR2 YSYEKL. The CDR3 covers 17 residues. V lost 3 bases and J lost 4; bases outside the gene matches: 13. Authors' methods: From reference gene primer amplification, estimates of nucleated cell counts were derived. The table came from immunoSEQ multiplex PCR; TCRdb's copy has only in-frame clones and leaves some out. Clonal size and the V and J genes are those of that table, whereas D and trimming came from the DNA. The data show tens of thousands of clones, about 82% seen once. The TCR originated in a man between 65 and 85 years old with active COVID-19. The material sequenced was peripheral blood. The gene calls are TRBV4-1 and TRBJ1-1; 8 bases match TRBD1. The CDR3 bases are TGCGCCAGCAGCCACCGAACCGGACAGGGATTAGCCACTGAAGCTTTCTTT. Translated: CASSHRTGQGLATEAFF.